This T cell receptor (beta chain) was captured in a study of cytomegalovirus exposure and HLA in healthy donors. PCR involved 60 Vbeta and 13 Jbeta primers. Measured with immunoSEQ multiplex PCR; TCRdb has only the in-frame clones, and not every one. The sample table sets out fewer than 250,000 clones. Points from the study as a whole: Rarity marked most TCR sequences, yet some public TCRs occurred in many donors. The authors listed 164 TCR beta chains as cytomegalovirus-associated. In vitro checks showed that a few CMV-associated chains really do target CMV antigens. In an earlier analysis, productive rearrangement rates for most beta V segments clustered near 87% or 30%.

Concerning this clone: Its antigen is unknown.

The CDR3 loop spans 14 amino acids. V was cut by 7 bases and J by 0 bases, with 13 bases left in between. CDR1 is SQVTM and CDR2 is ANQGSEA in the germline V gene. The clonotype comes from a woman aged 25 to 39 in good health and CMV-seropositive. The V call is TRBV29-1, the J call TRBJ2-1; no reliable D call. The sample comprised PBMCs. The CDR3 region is CSGKTFPSYNEQFF. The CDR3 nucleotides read TGCAGCGGCAAGACTTTCCCCTCCTACAATGAGCAGTTCTTC.